This T cell receptor (beta chain) was sequenced during a study of shared clonotypes between healthy human individuals. Sequencing used immunoSEQ multiplex PCR; TCRdb keeps in-frame clones, though not all of them. The sample has over a million clones, about 84% seen once. This CDR3 is built from 15 residues. J was trimmed by 1 base and V by 2 bases; bases with no gene match: 3. Germline lookup yields CDR1 SEHNR and CDR2 FQNEAQ (reference sequence). Sequencing was done on a sample of memory CD4+ T cells from PBMCs. Subset given: CD45RA-negative fraction. The clonotype was recovered from a man aged 18-30 years in good health. Some clones in this sample may be carry-over from other donors' samples. The gene calls are TRBV7-9 and TRBJ1-1; TRBD1 agrees at 8 bases. CDR3 residues: CASSLRQGTNTEAFF. For the CDR3, the DNA is TGTGCCAGCAGCTTAAGACAGGGGACGAACACTGAAGCTTTCTTT.